Listed here are 7 T cell receptor beta chains from one sample, sequenced in a study of regulatory T cells in long-lasting Graves disease. Libraries of TCR beta came from iRepertoire HTBI primers plus Arm-PCR of CDR3 regions. TCRdb reanalysed the multiplex PCR reads using MiXCR and keeps one entry per CDR3 protein. The sample has 400,000 to 500,000 distinct CDR3 sequences, around a fifth seen once; the top ten hold 13% to 15%. Time point: persistent/refractory GD, antithyroid drugs over 5 years with positive TRAb. PBMC RNA was the source of the TCR library. The sequencing used peripheral blood mononuclear cells (PBMCs), collected when the disease was refractory, from a patient treated with antithyroid drugs. All receptors derive from a female donor with Graves disease.

The rearrangement joins TRBV20-1 to TRBJ2-1, with D perhaps TRBD2 (6 bases). V lost 6 bases to trimming and J lost 9 bases, with 15 bases between them. The CDR3 runs 12 residues. Germline assignment: CDR1 DFQATT and CDR2 SNEGSKA (reference sequence). The CDR3 loop is CSAPDYLLEQFF. The CDR3 region has the DNA TGCAGTGCGCCGGACTACTTGCTTGAGCAGTTCTTC.

This clonotype was seen at least ten times. The chain has TRBV7-4 and TRBJ2-7; TRBD2 matches 13 bases. CDR1 is SGHVT, CDR2 SQSDAQ, per germline. The CDR3 spans 14 residues. V shed 5 bases, J shed 7 bases, and the junction held 5 bases outside the gene matches. This CDR3 reads CASSTSGRALEQYF. CDR3 DNA sequence: TGTGCCAGCAGCACTAGCGGGAGGGCCTTGGAGCAGTACTTC. The full variable domain, its missing parts supplied by reference TRBV7-4 and TRBJ2-7, is GAGVSQSPRYKVAKRGRDVALRCDSISGHVTLYWYRQTLGQGSEVLTYSQSDAQRDKSGRPSGRFSAERPERSVSTLKIQRTEQGDSAVYLCASSTSGRALEQYFGPGTRLTVT.

This clonotype has a count of ten or more. V usage is TRBV12-3 or TRBV12-4 and J usage is TRBJ1-1; TRBD1 matches at 10 bases. The length of the CDR3 is 16 residues. Trimming cost V 3 bases and J 3 bases; bases outside gene matches: 7. CDR3: CASSFLATGGYTEAFF. CDR3 nucleotides: TGTGCCAGCAGTTTCTTGGCGACAGGGGGCTACACTGAAGCTTTCTTT.

This chain links TRBV2 with TRBJ2-1, with D uncertain. The CDR3 sequence is 17 residues long. Germline V gene data show CDR1 as SNHLY and CDR2 as FYNNEI. The V gene lost 6 bases and the J gene lost 3 bases, with 21 bases spanning the gap. CDR3 protein: CASSPGPTSIHYNEQFF. CDR3 DNA sequence: TGTGCCAGCAGCCCGGGCCCAACTTCTATCCACTACAATGAGCAGTTCTTC.

This clonotype was seen many times. The V call is TRBV7-9, the J call TRBJ1-2, with 8 bases that match TRBD1. V lost 4 bases and J lost 4; bases outside the gene matches: 5. This CDR3 region has 14 residues. Germline-derived CDR1 and CDR2 are SEHNR and FQNEAQ (reference sequence). In DNA, the CDR3 is TGTGCCAGCAGCTCAGACAGGGGAGGCTATGGCTACACCTTC. Protein sequence: CASSSDRGGYGYTF.

This clonotype was counted a few times. The J gene is TRBJ2-6, the V gene TRBV20-1; no clear D. The V gene lost 1 base and the J gene lost 0 bases, with 4 bases spanning the gap. In germline, CDR1 is DFQATT, CDR2 SNEGSKA (reference sequence). CDR3 length: 14 amino acids. This CDR3 reads CSARGNSGANVLTF. CDR3 nucleotides: TGCAGTGCTAGAGGAAACTCTGGGGCCAACGTCCTGACTTTC.

This clonotype has a count of ten or more. The chain carries TRBV2 and TRBJ2-7; 9 bases are a match to TRBD2. The V segment lost 4 bases and the J segment 0 bases; nucleotides outside the gene matches: 10. Germline V gene data show CDR1 as SNHLY and CDR2 as FYNNEI. This CDR3 has 17 residues. The chain's CDR3 is CASSVRIETSGSYEQYF. Written as DNA, the CDR3 is TGTGCCAGCAGTGTCCGCATAGAGACTAGCGGCTCCTACGAGCAGTACTTC.